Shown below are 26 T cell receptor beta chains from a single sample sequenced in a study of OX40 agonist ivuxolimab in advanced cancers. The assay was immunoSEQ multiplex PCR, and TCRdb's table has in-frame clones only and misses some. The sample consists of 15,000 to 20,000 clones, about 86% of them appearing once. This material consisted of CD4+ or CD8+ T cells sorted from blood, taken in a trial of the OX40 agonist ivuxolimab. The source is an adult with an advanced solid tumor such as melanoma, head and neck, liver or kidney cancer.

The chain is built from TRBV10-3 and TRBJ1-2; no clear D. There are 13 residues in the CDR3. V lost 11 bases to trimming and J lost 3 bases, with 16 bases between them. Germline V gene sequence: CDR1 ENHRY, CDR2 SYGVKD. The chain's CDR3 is CAVTNRQDYGYTF. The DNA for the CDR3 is TGTGCCGTGACGAATAGGCAGGACTATGGCTACACCTTC.

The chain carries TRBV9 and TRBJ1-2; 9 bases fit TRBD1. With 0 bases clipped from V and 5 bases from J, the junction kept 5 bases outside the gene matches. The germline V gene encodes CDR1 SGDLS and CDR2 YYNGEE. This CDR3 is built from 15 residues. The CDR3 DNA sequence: TGTGCCAGCAGCGTAGGAACAGGGGGCGGATATGGCTACACCTTC. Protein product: CASSVGTGGGYGYTF.

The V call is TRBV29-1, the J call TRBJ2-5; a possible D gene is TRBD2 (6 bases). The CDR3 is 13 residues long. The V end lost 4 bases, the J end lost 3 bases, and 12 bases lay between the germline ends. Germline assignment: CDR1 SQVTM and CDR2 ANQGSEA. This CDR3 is CSVVRGSEETQYF. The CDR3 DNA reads TGCAGCGTTGTTCGGGGGTCCGAAGAGACCCAGTACTTC. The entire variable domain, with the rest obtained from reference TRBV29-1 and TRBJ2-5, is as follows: SAVISQKPSRDICQRGTSLTIQCQVDSQVTMMFWYRQQPGQSLTLIATANQGSEATYESGFVIDKFPISRPNLTFSTLTVSNMSPEDSSIYLCSVVRGSEETQYFGPGTRLLVL.

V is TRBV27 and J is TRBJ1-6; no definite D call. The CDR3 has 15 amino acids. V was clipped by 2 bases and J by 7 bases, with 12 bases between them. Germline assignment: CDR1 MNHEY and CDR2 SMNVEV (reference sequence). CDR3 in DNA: TGTGCCAGCAGTTTAACGACCAGGAGGAATTCACCCCTCCACTTT. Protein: CASSLTTRRNSPLHF.

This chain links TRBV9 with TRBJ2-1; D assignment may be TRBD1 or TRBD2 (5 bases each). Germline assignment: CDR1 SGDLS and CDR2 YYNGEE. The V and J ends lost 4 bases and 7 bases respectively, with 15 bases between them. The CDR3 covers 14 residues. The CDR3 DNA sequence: TGTGCCAGCAGCCCCCGGGACCCGGTTAATGAGCAGTTCTTC. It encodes CASSPRDPVNEQFF.

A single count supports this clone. As DNA, the CDR3 is TGCGCCAGCAGCTTTAACAGGGGAAGGAATGAGCAGTTCTTC. Its translation: CASSFNRGRNEQFF. The chain links TRBV5-1 to TRBJ2-1, with TRBD1 identical over 7 bases. Per germline, CDR1 SGHRS and CDR2 YFSETQ. V shed 2 bases, J shed 7 bases, and the junction held 6 bases outside the gene matches. The CDR3 is made up of 14 amino acids.

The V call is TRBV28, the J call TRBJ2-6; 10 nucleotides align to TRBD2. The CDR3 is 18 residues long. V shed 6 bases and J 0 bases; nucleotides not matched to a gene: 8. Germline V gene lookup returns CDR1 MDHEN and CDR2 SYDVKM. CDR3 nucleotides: TGTGCCAGCAGCTCTCCGGGACTAGCGACCTCTGGGGCCAACGTCCTGACTTTC. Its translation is CASSSPGLATSGANVLTF.

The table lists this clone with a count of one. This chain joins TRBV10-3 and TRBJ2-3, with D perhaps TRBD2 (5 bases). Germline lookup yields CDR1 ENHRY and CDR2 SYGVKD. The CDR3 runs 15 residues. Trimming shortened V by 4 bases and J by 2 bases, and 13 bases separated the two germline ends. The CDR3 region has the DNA TGTGCCATCAGTGCTGCCGGGGTGGTCACAGATACGCAGTATTTT. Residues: CAISAAGVVTDTQYF.

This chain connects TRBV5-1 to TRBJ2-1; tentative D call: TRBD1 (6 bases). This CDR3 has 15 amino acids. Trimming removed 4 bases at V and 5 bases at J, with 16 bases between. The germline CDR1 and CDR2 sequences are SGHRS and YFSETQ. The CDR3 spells CASSQGGVTHNEQFF. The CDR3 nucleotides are TGCGCCAGCAGCCAAGGGGGTGTCACGCACAATGAGCAGTTCTTC.

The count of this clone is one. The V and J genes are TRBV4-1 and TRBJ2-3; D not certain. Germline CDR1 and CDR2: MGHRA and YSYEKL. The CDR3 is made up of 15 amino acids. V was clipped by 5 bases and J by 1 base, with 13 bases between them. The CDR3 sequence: CASSDPQVGTDTQYF. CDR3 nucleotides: TGCGCCAGCAGCGATCCCCAAGTAGGCACAGATACGCAGTATTTT.

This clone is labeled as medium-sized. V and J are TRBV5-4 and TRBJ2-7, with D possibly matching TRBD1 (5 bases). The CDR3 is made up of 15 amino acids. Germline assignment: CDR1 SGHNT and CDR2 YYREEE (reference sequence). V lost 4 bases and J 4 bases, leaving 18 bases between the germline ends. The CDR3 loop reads CASSPGRGAGYEQYF. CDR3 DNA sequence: TGTGCCAGCAGCCCCGGAAGGGGCGCAGGATACGAGCAGTACTTC.

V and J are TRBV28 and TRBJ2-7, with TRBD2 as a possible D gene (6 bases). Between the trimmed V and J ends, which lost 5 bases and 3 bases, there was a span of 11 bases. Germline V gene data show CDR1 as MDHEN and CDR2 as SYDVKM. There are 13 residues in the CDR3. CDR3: CASSGGVIYEQYF. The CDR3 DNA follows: TGTGCCAGCAGTGGAGGGGTAATCTACGAGCAGTACTTC.

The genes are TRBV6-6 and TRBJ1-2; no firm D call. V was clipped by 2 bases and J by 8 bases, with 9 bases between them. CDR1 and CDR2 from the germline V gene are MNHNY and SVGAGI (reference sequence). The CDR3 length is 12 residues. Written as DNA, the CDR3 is TGTGCCAGCAGTTACGGCCGAGGGGGCTACACCTTC. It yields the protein CASSYGRGGYTF.

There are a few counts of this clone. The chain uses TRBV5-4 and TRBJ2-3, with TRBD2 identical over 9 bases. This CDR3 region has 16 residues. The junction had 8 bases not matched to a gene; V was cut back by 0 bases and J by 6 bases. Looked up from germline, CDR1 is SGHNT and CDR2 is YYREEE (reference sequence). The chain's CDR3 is CASSLEGGRGADTQYF. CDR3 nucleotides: TGTGCCAGCAGCTTGGAGGGCGGGAGGGGTGCGGATACGCAGTATTTT.

This CDR3 reads CASSSTSALAKNIQYF. As DNA, the CDR3 is TGTGCCAGCAGTTCGACTAGCGCCTTAGCCAAAAACATTCAGTACTTC. The gene calls are TRBV28 and TRBJ2-4, with 8 nucleotides matching TRBD2. V dropped 4 bases and J dropped 0; count of bases not matched to a gene: 5. Per the germline V gene, CDR1 is MDHEN and CDR2 is SYDVKM. The CDR3 is 16 residues long.

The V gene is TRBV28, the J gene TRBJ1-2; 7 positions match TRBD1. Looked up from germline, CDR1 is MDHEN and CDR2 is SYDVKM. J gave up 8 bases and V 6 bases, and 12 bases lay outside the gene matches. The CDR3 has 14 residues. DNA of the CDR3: TGTGCCAGCAGGTCCCCGGGGCAGGGGGTCGGCTACACCTTC. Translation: CASRSPGQGVGYTF.

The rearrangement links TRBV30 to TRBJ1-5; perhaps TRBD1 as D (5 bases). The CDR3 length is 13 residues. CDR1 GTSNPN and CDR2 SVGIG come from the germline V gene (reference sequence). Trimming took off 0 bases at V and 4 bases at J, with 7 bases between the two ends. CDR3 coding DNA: TGTGCCTGGAGTGTACGGGGGAATCAGCCCCAGCATTTT. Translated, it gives CAWSVRGNQPQHF.

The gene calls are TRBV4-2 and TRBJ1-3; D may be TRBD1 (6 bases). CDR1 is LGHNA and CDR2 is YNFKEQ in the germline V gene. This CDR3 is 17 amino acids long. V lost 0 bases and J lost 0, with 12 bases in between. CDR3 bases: TGTGCCAGCAGCCAAGAGCACCAGGGGAGCTCTGGAAACACCATATATTTT. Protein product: CASSQEHQGSSGNTIYF.

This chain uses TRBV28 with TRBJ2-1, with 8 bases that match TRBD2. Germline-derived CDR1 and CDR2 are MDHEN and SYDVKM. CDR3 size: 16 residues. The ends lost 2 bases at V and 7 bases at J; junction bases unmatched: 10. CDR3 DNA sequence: TGTGCCAGCAGTTTAGGGGGGAGCGGGAGTAGTAATGAGCAGTTCTTC. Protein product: CASSLGGSGSSNEQFF. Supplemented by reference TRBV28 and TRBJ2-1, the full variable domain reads DVKVTQSSRYLVKRTGEKVFLECVQDMDHENMFWYRQDPGLGLRLIYFSYDVKMKEKGDIPEGYSVSREKKERFSLILESASTNQTSMYLCASSLGGSGSSNEQFFGPGTRLTVL.

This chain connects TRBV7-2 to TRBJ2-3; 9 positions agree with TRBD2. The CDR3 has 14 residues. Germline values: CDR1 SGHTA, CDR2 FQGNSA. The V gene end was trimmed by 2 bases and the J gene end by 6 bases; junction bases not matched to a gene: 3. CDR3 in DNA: TGTGCCAGCAGCTTACAGCTAGCGGGGGATACGCAGTATTTT. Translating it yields CASSLQLAGDTQYF.

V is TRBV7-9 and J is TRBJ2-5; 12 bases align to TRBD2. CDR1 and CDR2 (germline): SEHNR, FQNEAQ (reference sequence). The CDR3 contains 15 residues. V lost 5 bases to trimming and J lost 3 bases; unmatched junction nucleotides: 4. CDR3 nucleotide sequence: TGTGCCAGCAGCCTGACTAGCGGGAGTAAAGAGACCCAGTACTTC. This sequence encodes CASSLTSGSKETQYF.

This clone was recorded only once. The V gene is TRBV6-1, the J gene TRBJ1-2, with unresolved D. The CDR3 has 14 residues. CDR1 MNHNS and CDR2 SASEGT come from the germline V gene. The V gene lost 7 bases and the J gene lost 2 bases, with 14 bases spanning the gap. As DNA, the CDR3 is TGTGCCAGCAAACTCACGGGGTCGAACTATGGCTACACCTTC. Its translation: CASKLTGSNYGYTF.

The CDR3 nucleotides are TGTGCCAGCAGCCAAGCCGAGCAGGGGAATTACGAGCAGTACTTC. Translated, it gives CASSQAEQGNYEQYF. V usage is TRBV14 and J usage is TRBJ2-7, with TRBD1 as a possible D gene (6 bases). Trimming took 1 base from V and 4 from J, leaving 14 bases between them. Per the germline V gene, CDR1 is SGHDN and CDR2 is FVKESK. This CDR3 spans 15 amino acids.

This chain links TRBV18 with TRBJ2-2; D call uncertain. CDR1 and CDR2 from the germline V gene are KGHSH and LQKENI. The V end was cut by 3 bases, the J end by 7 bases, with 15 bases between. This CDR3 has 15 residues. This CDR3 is CASSPGTIALGELFF. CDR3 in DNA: TGTGCCAGCTCACCGGGCACAATAGCTCTCGGGGAGCTGTTTTTT. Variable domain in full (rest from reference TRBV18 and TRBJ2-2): NAGVMQNPRHLVRRRGQEARLRCSPMKGHSHVYWYRQLPEEGLKFMVYLQKENIIDESGMPKERFSAEFPKEGPSILRIQQVVRGDSAAYFCASSPGTIALGELFFGEGSRLTVL.

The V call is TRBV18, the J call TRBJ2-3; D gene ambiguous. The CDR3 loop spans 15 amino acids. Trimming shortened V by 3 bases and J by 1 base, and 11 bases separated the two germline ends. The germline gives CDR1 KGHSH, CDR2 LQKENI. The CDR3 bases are TGTGCCAGCTCACCGAACTCCTTGCGCACAGATACGCAGTATTTT. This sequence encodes CASSPNSLRTDTQYF. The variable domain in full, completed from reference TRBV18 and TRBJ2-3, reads NAGVMQNPRHLVRRRGQEARLRCSPMKGHSHVYWYRQLPEEGLKFMVYLQKENIIDESGMPKERFSAEFPKEGPSILRIQQVVRGDSAAYFCASSPNSLRTDTQYFGPGTRLTVL.

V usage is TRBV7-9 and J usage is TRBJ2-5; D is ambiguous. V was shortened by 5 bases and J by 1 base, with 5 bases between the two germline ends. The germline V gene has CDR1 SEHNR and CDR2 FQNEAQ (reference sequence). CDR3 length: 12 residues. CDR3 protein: CASSTLQETQYF. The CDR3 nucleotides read TGTGCCAGCAGCACCCTCCAAGAGACCCAGTACTTC.